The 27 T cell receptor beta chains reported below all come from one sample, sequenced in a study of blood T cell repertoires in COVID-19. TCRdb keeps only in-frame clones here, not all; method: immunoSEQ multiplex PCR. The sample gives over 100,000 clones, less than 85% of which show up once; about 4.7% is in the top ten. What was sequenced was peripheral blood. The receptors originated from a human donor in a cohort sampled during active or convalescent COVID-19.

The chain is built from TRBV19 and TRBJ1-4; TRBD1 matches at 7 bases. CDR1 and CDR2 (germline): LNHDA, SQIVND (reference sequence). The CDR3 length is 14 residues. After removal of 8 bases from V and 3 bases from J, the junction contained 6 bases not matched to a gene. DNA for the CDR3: TGTGCCAGTGCAAGGGGGCTATCTAATGAAAAACTGTTTTTT. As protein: CASARGLSNEKLFF.

CDR3 nucleotide sequence: TGTGCCAGCAGCTTGCCCCGATGGGGGGACTATTACACAGATACGCAGTATTTT. The encoded protein is CASSLPRWGDYYTDTQYF. V is TRBV7-9 and J is TRBJ2-3; 7 nucleotides line up with TRBD2. The CDR3 is 18 amino acids. With V trimmed by 3 bases and J by 2 bases, 14 bases remained unmatched. CDR1 SEHNR and CDR2 FQNEAQ come from the germline V gene (reference sequence).

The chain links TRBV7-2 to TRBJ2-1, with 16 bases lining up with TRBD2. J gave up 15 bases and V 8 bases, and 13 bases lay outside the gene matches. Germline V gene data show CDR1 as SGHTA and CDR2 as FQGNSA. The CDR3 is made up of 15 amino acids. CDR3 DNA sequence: TGTGCCAGCTTAGTTTCTGGGACTAGCGGGAGGGCCACGTTCTTC. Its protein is CASLVSGTSGRATFF. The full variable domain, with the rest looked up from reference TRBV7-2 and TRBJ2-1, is GAGVSQSPSNKVTEKGKDVELRCDPISGHTALYWYRQSLGQGLEFLIYFQGNSAPDKSGLPSDRFSAERTGGSVSTLTIQRTQQEDSAVYLCASLVSGTSGRATFFGPGTRLTVL.

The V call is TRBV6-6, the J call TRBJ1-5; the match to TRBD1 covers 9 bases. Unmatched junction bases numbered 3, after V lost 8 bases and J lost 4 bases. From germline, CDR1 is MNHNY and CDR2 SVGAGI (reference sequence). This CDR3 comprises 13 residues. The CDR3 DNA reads TGTGCCAGCGTCGGACAGGGGAATCAGCCCCAGCATTTT. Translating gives CASVGQGNQPQHF.

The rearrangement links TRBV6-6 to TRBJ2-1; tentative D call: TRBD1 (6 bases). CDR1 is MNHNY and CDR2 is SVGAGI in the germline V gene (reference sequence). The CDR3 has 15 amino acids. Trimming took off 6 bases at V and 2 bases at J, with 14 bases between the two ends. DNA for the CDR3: TGTGCCAGCAGCCCTAGAGGGGGTCCCTACAATGAGCAGTTCTTC. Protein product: CASSPRGGPYNEQFF.

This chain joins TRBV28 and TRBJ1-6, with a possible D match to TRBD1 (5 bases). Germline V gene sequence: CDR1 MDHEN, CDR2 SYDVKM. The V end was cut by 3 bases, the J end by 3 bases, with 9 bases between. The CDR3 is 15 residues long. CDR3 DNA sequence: TGTGCCAGCAGTTTGGGGCCACTCTATAATTCACCCCTCCACTTT. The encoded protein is CASSLGPLYNSPLHF.

The CDR3 coding sequence is TGTGCCAGCAGCTTACTCAGCGGGGGGGCTAATGAGCAGTTCTTC. It specifies CASSLLSGGANEQFF. The rearrangement uses TRBV7-2 and TRBJ2-1, with 10 bases that match TRBD2. Germline V gene data show CDR1 as SGHTA and CDR2 as FQGNSA. The J segment lost 7 bases and the V segment lost 2 bases, leaving 5 bases of the junction unmatched. CDR3 size: 15 residues.

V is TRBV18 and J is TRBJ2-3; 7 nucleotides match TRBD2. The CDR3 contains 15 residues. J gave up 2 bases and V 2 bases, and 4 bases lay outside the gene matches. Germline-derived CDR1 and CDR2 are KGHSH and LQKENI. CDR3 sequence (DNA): TGTGCCAGCTCACCATGGCTAGCGGACACAGATACGCAGTATTTT. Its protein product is CASSPWLADTDTQYF.

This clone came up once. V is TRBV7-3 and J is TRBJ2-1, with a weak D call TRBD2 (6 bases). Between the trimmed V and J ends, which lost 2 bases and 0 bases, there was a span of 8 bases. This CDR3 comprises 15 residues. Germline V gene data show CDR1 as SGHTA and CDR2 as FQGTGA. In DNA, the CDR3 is TGTGCCAGCAGCTTAGACGGGAGCTCCTACAATGAGCAGTTCTTC. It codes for CASSLDGSSYNEQFF.

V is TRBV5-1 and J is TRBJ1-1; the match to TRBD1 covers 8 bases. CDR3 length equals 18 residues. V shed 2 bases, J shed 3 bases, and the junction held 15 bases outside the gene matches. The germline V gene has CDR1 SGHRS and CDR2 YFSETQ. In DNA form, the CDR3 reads TGCGCCAGCAGCTTTCAGGGGGCGCGGGGGTTAGGTCACACTGAAGCTTTCTTT. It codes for CASSFQGARGLGHTEAFF. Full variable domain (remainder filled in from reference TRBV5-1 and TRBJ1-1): KAGVTQTPRYLIKTRGQQVTLSCSPISGHRSVSWYQQTPGQGLQFLFEYFSETQRNKGNFPGRFSGRQFSNSRSEMNVSTLELGDSALYLCASSFQGARGLGHTEAFFGQGTRLTVV.

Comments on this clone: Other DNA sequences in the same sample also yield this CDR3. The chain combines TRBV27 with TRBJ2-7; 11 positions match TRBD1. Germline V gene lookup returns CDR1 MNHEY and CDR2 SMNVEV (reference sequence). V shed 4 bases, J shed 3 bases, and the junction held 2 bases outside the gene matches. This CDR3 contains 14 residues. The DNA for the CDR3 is TGTGCCAGCAGTTCCGGGACAGGGGGCTACGAGCAGTACTTC. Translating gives CASSSGTGGYEQYF.

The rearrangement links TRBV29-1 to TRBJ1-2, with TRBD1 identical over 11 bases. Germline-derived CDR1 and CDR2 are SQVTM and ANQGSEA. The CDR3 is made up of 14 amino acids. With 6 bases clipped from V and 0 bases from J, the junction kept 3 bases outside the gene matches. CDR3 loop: CSVGQGATNYGYTF. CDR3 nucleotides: TGCAGCGTCGGACAGGGGGCGACTAACTATGGCTACACCTTC.

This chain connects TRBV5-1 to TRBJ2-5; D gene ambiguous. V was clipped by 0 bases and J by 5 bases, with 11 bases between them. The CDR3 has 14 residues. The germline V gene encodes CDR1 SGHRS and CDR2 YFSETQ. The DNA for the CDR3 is TGCGCCAGCAGCTTGGCACTCCCCCCCGAGACCCAGTACTTC. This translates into CASSLALPPETQYF.

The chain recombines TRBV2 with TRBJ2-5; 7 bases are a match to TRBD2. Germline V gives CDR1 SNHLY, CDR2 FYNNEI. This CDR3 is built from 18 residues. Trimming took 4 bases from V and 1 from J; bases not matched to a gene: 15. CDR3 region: CASSGVPLSGAFQETQYF. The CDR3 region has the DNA TGTGCCAGCAGTGGAGTACCACTAAGCGGGGCATTCCAAGAGACCCAGTACTTC. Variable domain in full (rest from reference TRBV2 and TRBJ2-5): EPEVTQTPSHQVTQMGQEVILRCVPISNHLYFYWYRQILGQKVEFLVSFYNNEISEKSEIFDDQFSVERPDGSNFTLKIRSTKLEDSAMYFCASSGVPLSGAFQETQYFGPGTRLLVL.

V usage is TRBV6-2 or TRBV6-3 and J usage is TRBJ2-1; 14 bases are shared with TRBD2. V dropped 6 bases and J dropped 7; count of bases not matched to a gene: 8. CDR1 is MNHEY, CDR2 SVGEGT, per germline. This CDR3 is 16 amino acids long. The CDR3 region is CASSPGTSGSGNEQFF. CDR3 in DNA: TGTGCCAGCAGCCCCGGGACTAGCGGGAGTGGGAATGAGCAGTTCTTC.

The CDR3 reads CASRGTGGSYNSPLHF. The CDR3 DNA follows: TGTGCCAGCAGGGGGACAGGGGGCTCCTATAATTCACCCCTCCACTTT. The gene calls are TRBV28 and TRBJ1-6; 11 bases line up with TRBD1. This CDR3 spans 16 amino acids. The V and J ends lost 6 bases and 0 bases, in that order; junction bases with no gene match: 1. Germline V CDR1 and CDR2: MDHEN, SYDVKM.

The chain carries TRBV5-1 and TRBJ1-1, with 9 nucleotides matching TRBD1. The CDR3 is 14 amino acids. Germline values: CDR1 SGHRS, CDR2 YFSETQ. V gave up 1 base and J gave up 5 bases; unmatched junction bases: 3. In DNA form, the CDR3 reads TGCGCCAGCAGCTTGTTAGGACAGGGGACTGAAGCTTTCTTT. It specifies CASSLLGQGTEAFF.

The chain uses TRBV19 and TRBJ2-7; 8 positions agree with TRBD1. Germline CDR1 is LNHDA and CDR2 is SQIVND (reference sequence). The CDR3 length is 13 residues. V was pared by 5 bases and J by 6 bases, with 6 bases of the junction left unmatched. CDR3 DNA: TGTGCCAGTAGTTTACAGGGGGGAAGCGAGCAGTACTTC. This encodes CASSLQGGSEQYF.

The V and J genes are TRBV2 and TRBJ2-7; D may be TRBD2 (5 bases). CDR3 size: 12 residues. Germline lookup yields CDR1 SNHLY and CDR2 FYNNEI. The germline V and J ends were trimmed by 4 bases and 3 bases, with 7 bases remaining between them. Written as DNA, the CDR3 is TGTGCCAGCAGTGGAACTAGCTACGAGCAGTACTTC. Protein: CASSGTSYEQYF.

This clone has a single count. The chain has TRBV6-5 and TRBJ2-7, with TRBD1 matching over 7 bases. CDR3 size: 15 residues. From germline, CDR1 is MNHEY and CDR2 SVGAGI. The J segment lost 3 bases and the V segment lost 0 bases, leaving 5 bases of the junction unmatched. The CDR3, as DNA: TGTGCCAGCAGTTACTCGACACAGGGGAACTACGAGCAGTACTTC. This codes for CASSYSTQGNYEQYF.

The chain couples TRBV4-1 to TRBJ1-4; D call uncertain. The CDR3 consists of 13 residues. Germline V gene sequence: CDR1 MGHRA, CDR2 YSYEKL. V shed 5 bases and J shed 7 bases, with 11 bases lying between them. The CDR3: CASSSRQGEKLFF. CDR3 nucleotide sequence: TGCGCCAGCAGCTCGAGACAAGGTGAAAAACTGTTTTTT.

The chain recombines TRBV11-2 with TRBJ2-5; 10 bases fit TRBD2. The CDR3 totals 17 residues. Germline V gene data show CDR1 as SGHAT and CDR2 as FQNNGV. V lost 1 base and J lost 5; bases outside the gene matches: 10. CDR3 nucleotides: TGTGCCAGCAGCTTAGGCATCCTAGCGGGGGTTGATGAGACCCAGTACTTC. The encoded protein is CASSLGILAGVDETQYF. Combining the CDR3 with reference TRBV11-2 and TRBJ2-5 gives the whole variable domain EAGVAQSPRYKIIEKRQSVAFWCNPISGHATLYWYQQILGQGPKLLIQFQNNGVVDDSQLPKDRFSAERLKGVDSTLKIQPAKLEDSAVYLCASSLGILAGVDETQYFGPGTRLLVL.

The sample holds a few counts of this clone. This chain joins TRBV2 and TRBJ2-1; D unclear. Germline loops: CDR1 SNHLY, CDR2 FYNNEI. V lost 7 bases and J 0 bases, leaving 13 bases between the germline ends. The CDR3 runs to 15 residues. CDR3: CASKGGHSSYNEQFF. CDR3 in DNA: TGTGCCAGCAAAGGTGGGCATAGCTCCTACAATGAGCAGTTCTTC.

Written as DNA, the CDR3 is TGTGCCAGCAGCTTGGCAGGACAGGGGGCGCGAGGTACGCAGTATTTT. It translates to CASSLAGQGARGTQYF. The V and J genes are TRBV5-4 and TRBJ2-3; 11 bases map to TRBD1. The CDR3 loop spans 16 amino acids. With V trimmed by 0 bases and J by 8 bases, 8 bases remained unmatched. Germline assignment: CDR1 SGHNT and CDR2 YYREEE (reference sequence). The full variable domain, with the rest looked up from reference TRBV5-4 and TRBJ2-3, is ETGVTQSPTHLIKTRGQQVTLRCSSQSGHNTVSWYQQALGQGPQFIFQYYREEENGRGNFPPRFSGLQFPNYSSELNVNALELDDSALYLCASSLAGQGARGTQYFGPGTRLTVL.

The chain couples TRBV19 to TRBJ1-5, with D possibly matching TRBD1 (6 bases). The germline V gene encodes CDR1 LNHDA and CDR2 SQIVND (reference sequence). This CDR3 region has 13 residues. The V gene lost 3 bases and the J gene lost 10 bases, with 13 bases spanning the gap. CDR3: CASSIRGTPPQHF. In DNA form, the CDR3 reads TGTGCCAGTAGTATTAGGGGGACACCTCCCCAGCATTTT.

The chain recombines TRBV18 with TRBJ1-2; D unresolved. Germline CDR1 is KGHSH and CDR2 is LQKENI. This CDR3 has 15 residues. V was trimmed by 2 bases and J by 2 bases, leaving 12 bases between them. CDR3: CASSPEMRENYGYTF. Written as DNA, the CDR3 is TGTGCCAGCTCACCAGAAATGAGGGAAAACTATGGCTACACCTTC.

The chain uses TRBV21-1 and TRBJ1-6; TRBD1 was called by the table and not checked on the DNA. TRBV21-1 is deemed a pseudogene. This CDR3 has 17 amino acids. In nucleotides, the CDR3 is TGTGCCAGCAGCCAAAAGTGGCGGGACAGTCGAAATTCACCCCTCCACTTT. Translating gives CASSQKWRDSRNSPLHF.